This TCR beta chain was sequenced during a study of response to subunit inactivated influenza vaccine. Germline V gene lookup returns CDR1 SGHTA and CDR2 FQGNSA. This CDR3 has 14 residues. The V and J ends lost 0 bases and 6 bases respectively, with 6 bases between them. This clonotype has a handful of counts. Each CDR3 protein gets one entry after TCRdb re-called the RT-PCR reads with MiXCR. The sample shows around 580,000 distinct CDR3 sequences, around 11% of them seen only once. The V call is TRBV7-2, the J call TRBJ1-6, with D unresolved. The sequence was obtained from a man aged 45-65 years who received an inactivated influenza vaccine. Sequenced here: PBMCs from blood, sampled on the day of vaccination. This chain's CDR3 is CASSLALLNSPLHF. For the CDR3, the DNA is TGTGCCAGCAGCTTAGCCCTTCTTAATTCACCCCTCCACTTT.